Presented here are 15 T cell receptor beta chains from one specimen sequenced in a study of blood T cell repertoires in COVID-19. Assay: immunoSEQ multiplex PCR; the TCRdb copy retains only in-frame clones and omits some. The sample lists some 240,000 clones; 80% to 90% were seen once. The sequenced material came from PBMCs or T cells enriched from blood (not recorded which). The receptors come from a woman aged 40-49 years who had been exposed to COVID-19.

The table lists this clone with a count of one. The CDR3 nucleotides read TGTGCCAGCAGCCTGGACAGCCGCCAATACTTC. Residues: CASSLDSRQYF. The chain combines TRBV7-9 with TRBJ2-7, with a weak D call TRBD1 (6 bases). The CDR3 has 11 amino acids. Trimming left V 5 bases short and J 13 bases short, with 15 bases between. The germline gives CDR1 SEHNR, CDR2 FQNEAQ (reference sequence). The variable domain in full, with the rest retrieved from reference TRBV7-9 and TRBJ2-7, is DTGVSQNPRHKITKRGQNVTFRCDPISEHNRLYWYRQTLGQGPEFLTYFQNEAQLEKSRLLSDRFSAERPKGSFSTLEIQRTEQGDSAMYLCASSLDSRQYFGPGTRLTVT.

V usage is TRBV19 and J usage is TRBJ1-3; 7 positions agree with TRBD1. The V segment lost 3 bases and the J segment 2 bases; nucleotides outside the gene matches: 1. CDR1 and CDR2 (germline): LNHDA, SQIVND (reference sequence). The CDR3 is 14 residues long. DNA for the CDR3: TGTGCCAGTAGTATGACAGGGCCTGGAAACACCATATATTTT. Translated, it gives CASSMTGPGNTIYF.

This chain connects TRBV14 to TRBJ1-2; D gene ambiguous. CDR3 length: 17 amino acids. Trimming shortened V by 4 bases and J by 5 bases, and 23 bases separated the two germline ends. Germline-derived CDR1 and CDR2 are SGHDN and FVKESK. CDR3 sequence reads: CASSPFTGNPMRYGYTF. CDR3 in DNA: TGTGCCAGCAGCCCCTTTACCGGGAATCCGATGAGGTATGGCTACACCTTC.

The gene calls are TRBV28 and TRBJ2-5, with 7 bases fitting TRBD1. With V trimmed by 3 bases and J by 4 bases, 8 bases remained unmatched. Germline V gene data show CDR1 as MDHEN and CDR2 as SYDVKM. This CDR3 is 15 amino acids long. CDR3 nucleotide sequence: TGTGCCAGCAGTTTTAGAGGGGGCGAGGGAGAGACCCAGTACTTC. This translates into CASSFRGGEGETQYF. Full variable domain (missing parts from reference TRBV28 and TRBJ2-5): DVKVTQSSRYLVKRTGEKVFLECVQDMDHENMFWYRQDPGLGLRLIYFSYDVKMKEKGDIPEGYSVSREKKERFSLILESASTNQTSMYLCASSFRGGEGETQYFGPGTRLLVL.

The chain joins TRBV7-8 to TRBJ2-3, with D possibly TRBD2 on 5 matching bases. Germline-derived CDR1 and CDR2 are SGHVS and FQNEAQ. The CDR3 runs 17 residues. V was cut by 4 bases and J by 0 bases, with 17 bases left in between. CDR3 nucleotides: TGTGCCAGCAGCTCTCATACTAGATTAGAAAGCACAGATACGCAGTATTTT. This sequence encodes CASSSHTRLESTDTQYF.

The V and J genes are TRBV28 and TRBJ1-4, with D hard to call. Per the germline V gene, CDR1 is MDHEN and CDR2 is SYDVKM. The V and J ends lost 8 bases and 7 bases respectively, with 14 bases between them. The CDR3 spans 13 residues. The CDR3 DNA reads as TGTGCCAGCGGCGGAGGCGTTGGTGAAAAACTGTTTTTT. Encoded protein: CASGGGVGEKLFF.

This rearrangement joins TRBV9 to TRBJ2-1, with 8 positions matching TRBD2. The CDR3 runs to 17 residues. The germline gives CDR1 SGDLS, CDR2 YYNGEE. The junction had 6 bases not matched to a gene; V was cut back by 1 base and J by 0 bases. The CDR3 sequence is CASSVRGGTFSYNEQFF. In DNA form, the CDR3 reads TGTGCCAGCAGCGTACGGGGGGGCACCTTCTCCTACAATGAGCAGTTCTTC.

This chain connects TRBV6-5 to TRBJ1-5; D uncertain. The CDR3 sequence is 12 residues long. The germline CDR1 and CDR2 sequences are MNHEY and SVGAGI. V lost 4 bases to trimming and J lost 7 bases, with 8 bases between them. The CDR3 nucleotides are TGTGCCAGCAGTTCCTTGGGCCAGCCCCAGCATTTT. Translation: CASSSLGQPQHF.

This clone turned up a few times. The genes are TRBV27 and TRBJ2-7; D might be TRBD2 (6 bases). The V gene's germline CDR1 is MNHEY and CDR2 SMNVEV (reference sequence). Between the trimmed V and J ends, which lost 5 bases and 6 bases, there was a span of 17 bases. The CDR3 totals 14 residues. Here the CDR3 reads CASSPSLPGGEQYF. The DNA for the CDR3 is TGTGCCAGCAGTCCGTCACTACCCGGGGGCGAGCAGTACTTC.

The chain combines TRBV10-3 with TRBJ1-1; 7 bases agree with TRBD1. The CDR3 runs to 13 residues. V was pared by 4 bases and J by 3 bases, with 2 bases of the junction left unmatched. Germline CDR1 reads ENHRY; CDR2 reads SYGVKD. As DNA, the CDR3 is TGTGCCATCAGTGTTACAGGGGACACTGAAGCTTTCTTT. As protein: CAISVTGDTEAFF.

The V and J genes are TRBV28 and TRBJ1-5; D might be TRBD1 (6 bases). Trimming took off 5 bases at V and 0 bases at J, with 17 bases between the two ends. Germline CDR1 and CDR2: MDHEN and SYDVKM. The CDR3 consists of 17 residues. CDR3 sequence: CASSRHGQSYSNQPQHF. The CDR3 DNA follows: TGTGCCAGCAGTCGACACGGACAGTCATATAGCAATCAGCCCCAGCATTTT.

The chain combines TRBV20-1 with TRBJ2-5; 11 nucleotides line up with TRBD2. Losses at the gene ends were 3 bases for V and 5 bases for J; bases not matched to a gene: 11. CDR3 length: 16 amino acids. Germline CDR1 reads DFQATT; CDR2 reads SNEGSKA (reference sequence). CDR3 in amino acids: CSASPDSGGAVETQYF. For the CDR3, the DNA is TGCAGTGCTAGTCCCGATAGCGGGGGGGCCGTGGAGACCCAGTACTTC.

The rearrangement uses TRBV13 and TRBJ1-2, with 10 positions matching TRBD1. The V segment lost 7 bases and the J segment 8 bases; nucleotides outside the gene matches: 10. Germline V gene data show CDR1 as PRHDT and CDR2 as FYEKMQ (reference sequence). The CDR3 extends over 14 amino acids. This CDR3 is CASKPRGTGEGYTF. CDR3 DNA sequence: TGTGCCAGCAAACCCCGCGGGACAGGGGAAGGCTACACCTTC.

With respect to this clone: The junction and the germline gene differ at one end; a read error may be behind it. DNA of the CDR3: TGTGCCAGCAGCTTGAGACACGACTCCTACAATGAGCAGTTCTTC. It specifies CASSLRHDSYNEQFF. The V and J genes are TRBV5-1 and TRBJ2-1; D unresolved. Germline V CDR1 and CDR2: SGHRS, YFSETQ. The CDR3 is 15 residues long.

The chain employs TRBV18 and TRBJ1-3; a possible D gene is TRBD1 (5 bases). Germline V gene sequence: CDR1 KGHSH, CDR2 LQKENI. This CDR3 has 15 amino acids. Trimming took off 4 bases at V and 2 bases at J, with 12 bases between the two ends. This CDR3 reads CASSLTSGTGNTIYF. In DNA, the CDR3 is TGTGCCAGCTCACTTACATCAGGGACTGGAAACACCATATATTTT.